These 21 T cell receptor beta chains share one sample of origin, sequenced in a study of beta chain features in type 1 diabetes. Expressed TCRB transcripts got sequenced, as all isolated RNA was reverse transcribed. TCRdb's copy holds only in-frame clones and misses some; the assay was immunoSEQ multiplex PCR. Of approximately 38,000 clones detected, roughly 67% appear once; the ten largest clones hold roughly 2%. The sample consisted of Tregs from blood. These receptors came from a woman in her 30s in good health.

The chain employs TRBV28 and TRBJ2-3; D possibly corresponds to TRBD1 (5 bases). V lost 6 bases, J lost 4 bases, and 11 bases lay in between. Germline CDR1 is MDHEN and CDR2 is SYDVKM. The CDR3 is 13 amino acids. Here the CDR3 DNA reads TGTGCCAGCAGGGAGCAGGGTTCAGATACGCAGTATTTT. This gives the protein CASREQGSDTQYF.

The rearrangement uses TRBV5-1 and TRBJ2-5, with D unresolved. The J call could be wrong; TRBJ2-7 is a better fit for the DNA end. Germline lookup yields CDR1 SGHRS and CDR2 YFSETQ. The CDR3 spans 14 residues. For the CDR3, the DNA is TGCGCCAGCAGCTTGGTCGGGTTAGGACACGAGCAGTACTTC. Translating it yields CASSLVGLGHEQYF.

This sequence joins TRBV29-1 and TRBJ2-7, with D uncertain. Trimming stripped 4 bases from V and 0 bases from J, with 13 bases between. The CDR3 length is 14 residues. Germline-derived CDR1 and CDR2 are SQVTM and ANQGSEA. DNA of the CDR3: TGCAGCGTTGCCCCGTGGCAGGCCTCCTACGAGCAGTACTTC. Encoded protein: CSVAPWQASYEQYF.

The chain couples TRBV5-1 to TRBJ1-2, with D tentatively TRBD1 (5 bases). Trimming took off 3 bases at V and 4 bases at J, with 19 bases between the two ends. Germline CDR1 reads SGHRS; CDR2 reads YFSETQ. The CDR3 sequence is 16 residues long. The CDR3 DNA is TGCGCCAGCAGCTGGAGCGGGGACGGGGGTTCCTATGGCTACACCTTC. Translated: CASSWSGDGGSYGYTF.

This chain links TRBV7-8 with TRBJ2-7, with D perhaps TRBD1 (5 bases). Germline-derived CDR1 and CDR2 are SGHVS and FQNEAQ. V dropped 2 bases and J dropped 3 bases, with 11 bases sitting between them. CDR3 size: 14 residues. CDR3 sequence reads: CASSLRRRGYEQYF. DNA of the CDR3: TGTGCCAGCAGCTTACGGCGTAGGGGCTACGAGCAGTACTTC.

The V gene is TRBV18, the J gene TRBJ2-1, with TRBD2 identical over 9 bases. This CDR3 region has 15 residues. Germline trimming cut 6 bases from V and 10 bases from J; bases unmatched to any gene: 13. The germline gives CDR1 KGHSH, CDR2 LQKENI. The CDR3 DNA sequence: TGTGCCAGCTCTCAACTAGCGGGCGAAACTAAAGAGCAGTTCTTC. Translation: CASSQLAGETKEQFF.

The J gene is TRBJ2-5, the V gene TRBV29-1, with unresolved D. The germline CDR1 and CDR2 sequences are SQVTM and ANQGSEA. The germline V and J ends were trimmed by 2 bases and 2 bases, with 3 bases remaining between them. The CDR3 loop spans 11 amino acids. In nucleotides, the CDR3 is TGCAGCGTTGAACCTCAAGAGACCCAGTACTTC. It yields the protein CSVEPQETQYF.

This clone occurred once. The chain employs TRBV11-1 and TRBJ2-2, with 8 bases lining up with TRBD1. J gave up 6 bases and V 2 bases, and 5 bases lay outside the gene matches. The CDR3 totals 15 residues. The germline CDR1 and CDR2 sequences are SGHAT and FQDESV (reference sequence). CDR3 coding DNA: TGTGCCAGCAGCTTATGGACAGGGCTCGCCGGGGAGCTGTTTTTT. This encodes CASSLWTGLAGELFF.

This chain uses TRBV28 with TRBJ2-1; 13 bases align to TRBD2. This CDR3 comprises 17 residues. Germline loops: CDR1 MDHEN, CDR2 SYDVKM. V lost 5 bases, J lost 8 bases, and 12 bases stayed unmatched. The CDR3 region has the DNA TGTGCCAGCAGTACTAAATCACTAGCGGGAGGGCGCTATGAGCAGTTCTTC. The encoded protein is CASSTKSLAGGRYEQFF. Based on the CDR3 plus reference TRBV28 and TRBJ2-1, the full variable domain is DVKVTQSSRYLVKRTGEKVFLECVQDMDHENMFWYRQDPGLGLRLIYFSYDVKMKEKGDIPEGYSVSREKKERFSLILESASTNQTSMYLCASSTKSLAGGRYEQFFGPGTRLTVL.

The chain links TRBV29-1 to TRBJ1-2; 10 nucleotides align to TRBD1. The germline CDR1 and CDR2 sequences are SQVTM and ANQGSEA. CDR3 size: 13 residues. Losses at the gene ends were 6 bases for V and 4 bases for J; bases not matched to a gene: 5. The CDR3 DNA reads as TGCAGCGTCGAGGGACAGGGGAGCTATGGCTACACCTTC. Its protein is CSVEGQGSYGYTF.

J is TRBJ2-5 and V is TRBV4-1, with no clear D. CDR3 size: 19 residues. Per germline, CDR1 MGHRA and CDR2 YSYEKL. With 0 bases removed from V and 2 bases from J, the gap between germline ends came to 22 bases. Written as DNA, the CDR3 is TGCGCCAGCAGCCAAGATCCCCCCCCGCGGCGGTGGAGTCAAGAGACCCAGTACTTC. This sequence encodes CASSQDPPPRRWSQETQYF.

V is TRBV15 and J is TRBJ2-1; 7 bases are a match to TRBD2. This CDR3 has 17 amino acids. J gave up 1 base and V 0 bases, and 6 bases lay outside the gene matches. Germline V gene sequence: CDR1 LNHNV, CDR2 YYDKDF (reference sequence). The CDR3 sequence is CATSRDRRTRSYNEQFF. CDR3 sequence (DNA): TGTGCCACCAGCAGAGATCGCAGGACTAGATCCTACAATGAGCAGTTCTTC.

Within the sample, this clone is medium-sized. The chain employs TRBV28 and TRBJ1-3; 7 bases line up with TRBD1. The CDR3 has 17 residues. V dropped 3 bases and J dropped 0; count of bases not matched to a gene: 8. Germline V gives CDR1 MDHEN, CDR2 SYDVKM. CDR3 protein: CASSFDRVARSGNTIYF. The CDR3 DNA is TGTGCCAGCAGTTTTGACAGGGTGGCCCGCTCTGGAAACACCATATATTTT.

The rearrangement uses TRBV9 and TRBJ2-7; TRBD2 matches at 9 bases. The J segment lost 2 bases and the V segment lost 2 bases, leaving 2 bases of the junction unmatched. The CDR3 has 14 amino acids. The germline gives CDR1 SGDLS, CDR2 YYNGEE. The CDR3 DNA is TGTGCCAGCAGCGTCGCGGGAGGGCCCTACGAGCAGTACTTC. Encoded protein: CASSVAGGPYEQYF.

The chain is built from TRBV7-2 and TRBJ2-2, with 8 positions matching TRBD1. Unmatched junction bases numbered 6, after V lost 0 bases and J lost 6 bases. The CDR3 is 16 amino acids. Germline-derived CDR1 and CDR2 are SGHTA and FQGNSA. The CDR3 region has the DNA TGTGCCAGCAGCTTAGCGGCAGGGGGCGCCTCCGGGGAGCTGTTTTTT. Translation gives CASSLAAGGASGELFF.

The rearrangement uses TRBV13 and TRBJ2-3, with 7 bases lining up with TRBD1. The CDR3 sequence is 15 residues long. Looked up from germline, CDR1 is PRHDT and CDR2 is FYEKMQ (reference sequence). V lost 3 bases and J lost 0; bases outside the gene matches: 3. DNA of the CDR3: TGTGCCAGCAGCTTGGGACAGACTAGCACAGATACGCAGTATTTT. Residues: CASSLGQTSTDTQYF.

The chain employs TRBV5-4 and TRBJ2-7; 11 nucleotides match TRBD2. This CDR3 spans 14 amino acids. V gave up 4 bases and J gave up 3 bases; unmatched junction bases: 3. CDR1 SGHNT and CDR2 YYREEE come from the germline V gene (reference sequence). DNA for the CDR3: TGTGCCAGCAGCGAGGGACTAGCGGTCTACGAGCAGTACTTC. Translating gives CASSEGLAVYEQYF.

The chain is built from TRBV7-2 and TRBJ2-5; 10 positions match TRBD1. CDR3 length: 14 amino acids. V lost 8 bases and J lost 1; bases outside the gene matches: 4. Germline loops: CDR1 SGHTA, CDR2 FQGNSA. In nucleotides, the CDR3 is TGTGCCAGCGGCCGGGACAGGGGCCAAGAGACCCAGTACTTC. It specifies CASGRDRGQETQYF.

This clone was picked up a small number of times. The rearrangement uses TRBV18 and TRBJ2-7, with 7 bases aligning to TRBD2. The CDR3 is made up of 14 amino acids. Germline V gene data show CDR1 as KGHSH and CDR2 as LQKENI. Losses at the gene ends were 10 bases for V and 8 bases for J; bases not matched to a gene: 17. Here the CDR3 reads CATATGTGTTQQYF. In DNA form, the CDR3 reads TGTGCCACCGCGACCGGGACGGGGACTACGCAGCAGTACTTC. Using reference TRBV18 and TRBJ2-7 for the parts outside the CDR3, the full variable domain is NAGVMQNPRHLVRRRGQEARLRCSPMKGHSHVYWYRQLPEEGLKFMVYLQKENIIDESGMPKERFSAEFPKEGPSILRIQQVVRGDSAAYFCATATGTGTTQQYFGPGTRLTVT.

This clone was seen a handful of times. At one of its ends the junction is not consistent with the germline gene, which may arise from a read error. The rearrangement uses TRBV7-7 and TRBJ2-5, with a possible D match to TRBD2 (6 bases). Germline V CDR1 and CDR2: SSHAT, FNYEAQ (reference sequence). The CDR3 runs 13 residues. The CDR3 loop reads CASSSAGGETQYF. The CDR3 nucleotides read TGTGCTAGCAGCTCCGCCGGGGGAGAGACCCAGTACTTC.

This sequence joins TRBV7-2 and TRBJ2-6, with D unclear. The V gene lost 5 bases and the J gene lost 0 bases, with 8 bases spanning the gap. Germline assignment: CDR1 SGHTA and CDR2 FQGNSA. CDR3 size: 15 residues. In nucleotides, the CDR3 is TGTGCCAGCAGCCCCTCTAGCTCTGGGGCCAACGTCCTGACTTTC. Residues: CASSPSSSGANVLTF.